This T cell receptor beta chain was captured in a study of T-cell memory formation after mild COVID-19. The CDR3 runs to 14 residues. The germline V gene encodes CDR1 LGHNA and CDR2 YNFKEQ. The V segment lost 6 bases and the J segment 8 bases; nucleotides outside the gene matches: 8. This clonotype appeared a few times. TCRdb used MiXCR to reprocess the 5' RACE reads, holding one entry per CDR3 protein. Counted here are about 130,000 distinct CDR3 sequences, about 16% occurring once; the ten biggest clones make up about 14%. This sequence originates from an adult woman who had mild COVID-19 (a few samples of this study predate the infection). Cell type and time point are not known. The rearrangement joins TRBV4-2 to TRBJ2-1, with 9 bases fitting TRBD1. Input material: PBMCs or a T cell subset sorted from them (not recorded which). The CDR3 nucleotides read TGTGCCAGCAGTGACCCGGGACAGGGCGATGAGCAGTTCTTC. The encoded protein is CASSDPGQGDEQFF.